This TCR beta chain stems from a study of shared T cell receptors in the human thymus. Method: immunoSEQ multiplex PCR; TCRdb's copy keeps in-frame clones and lacks some. The sample yields roughly 550,000 clones, 78% seen once. With 0 bases removed from V and 3 bases from J, the gap between germline ends came to 19 bases. Germline loops: CDR1 SGHRS, CDR2 YFSETQ. The CDR3 contains 17 residues. These same data were also listed under a study on human thymus T cells.

The sequencing sample was made of thymocytes. The receptor was isolated from a boy younger than two with a congenital heart defect. The chain recombines TRBV5-1 with TRBJ2-7; D possibly corresponds to TRBD1 (6 bases). CDR3 bases: TGCGCCAGCAGCTTGGAGGCCCCCGGGCAGGGGAACTACGAGCAGTACTTC. The encoded protein is CASSLEAPGQGNYEQYF.